These 14 T cell receptor beta chains came from one sample sequenced in a study of post-analysis software for immune sequencing data. Overall study results and limits: With TRBV5-6, TRBV5-1 and TRBV20-1 included, about five TRBV segments were more frequent in patients than in controls.

Each TCR beta cDNA library carried unique molecular identifiers. TCRdb ran MiXCR on the PCR reads and lists one entry per CDR3 protein. Of some 500,000 distinct CDR3 sequences listed, approximately 45% were seen once; the top ten hold roughly 12%. Their specific antigens are unknown. The material sequenced was blood. These TCRs come from a girl aged 5-17 years with multiple sclerosis.

V gene TRBV12-3 or TRBV12-4 combines with J gene TRBJ2-3, with D tentatively TRBD2 (6 bases). The CDR3 is 13 residues long. The ends were cut back, 7 bases at V and 3 bases at J, with 11 bases in the middle. CDR3 loop: CASIGLTTDTQYF. CDR3 DNA: TGTGCCAGCATCGGACTAACAACAGATACGCAGTATTTT.

This clonotype was counted between two and nine times. The CDR3: CASSLRQGASNEQFF. Here the CDR3 DNA reads TGTGCCAGCAGTTTGAGGCAGGGGGCGAGCAATGAGCAGTTCTTC. The V gene is TRBV12-3 or TRBV12-4, the J gene TRBJ2-1, with 8 bases lining up with TRBD1. The length of the CDR3 is 15 residues. The V gene end was trimmed by 3 bases and the J gene end by 6 bases; junction bases not matched to a gene: 7.

The rearrangement joins TRBV7-2 to TRBJ2-3, with 7 bases identical to TRBD2. V lost 7 bases, J lost 2 bases, and 9 bases stayed unmatched. The CDR3 runs to 15 residues. The V gene's germline CDR1 is SGHTA and CDR2 FQGNSA. DNA of the CDR3: TGTGCCAGCAACTCCGCGGCGGGGGACACAGATACGCAGTATTTT. Translation: CASNSAAGDTDTQYF.

This chain's CDR3 is CASSQGTGAINTGELFF. CDR3 DNA sequence: TGCGCCAGCAGCCAAGGGACAGGGGCGATCAACACCGGGGAGCTGTTTTTT. The chain joins TRBV4-1 to TRBJ2-2; 9 bases fit TRBD1. This CDR3 spans 17 amino acids. The J segment lost 2 bases and the V segment lost 1 base, leaving 5 bases of the junction unmatched. The germline gives CDR1 MGHRA, CDR2 YSYEKL.

This clonotype appeared a few times. The V gene is TRBV20-1, the J gene TRBJ1-6; the D is unclear. Germline loops: CDR1 DFQATT, CDR2 SNEGSKA (reference sequence). Trimming took off 1 base at V and 7 bases at J, with 14 bases between the two ends. The CDR3 runs 15 residues. The CDR3 coding sequence is TGCAGTGCTAGAGCCACCGGGCCGGAGAATTCACCCCTCCACTTT. The encoded protein is CSARATGPENSPLHF.

The rearrangement joins TRBV5-1 to TRBJ2-7; a possible D gene is TRBD1 (6 bases). Germline V gene data show CDR1 as SGHRS and CDR2 as YFSETQ. Trimming removed 8 bases at V and 2 bases at J, with 14 bases between. This CDR3 region has 13 residues. Here the CDR3 DNA reads TGCGCCAGTCGCCGGGACATCGCCTACGAGCAGTACTTC. Residues: CASRRDIAYEQYF.

This chain links TRBV27 with TRBJ2-7; TRBD1 aligns across 7 bases. V lost 6 bases to trimming and J lost 5 bases; unmatched junction nucleotides: 10. This CDR3 spans 14 amino acids. Germline CDR1 is MNHEY and CDR2 is SMNVEV (reference sequence). The CDR3: CASSPQGMRDEQYF. In DNA, the CDR3 is TGTGCCAGCAGCCCACAGGGGATGAGGGACGAGCAGTACTTC.

J is TRBJ2-7 and V is TRBV3-1, with D possibly being TRBD2 (5 bases). The V gene lost 4 bases and the J gene lost 7 bases, with 11 bases spanning the gap. The germline gives CDR1 LGHDT, CDR2 YNNKEL (reference sequence). CDR3 length: 12 amino acids. CDR3 residues: CASSPREAEQYF. CDR3 DNA sequence: TGTGCCAGCAGCCCCCGGGAAGCTGAGCAGTACTTC.

V is TRBV20-1 and J is TRBJ2-7; 8 positions match TRBD2. Germline V gene lookup returns CDR1 DFQATT and CDR2 SNEGSKA (reference sequence). Losses at the gene ends were 5 bases for V and 0 bases for J; bases not matched to a gene: 9. The CDR3 is made up of 15 amino acids. The CDR3 coding sequence is TGCAGTGCTCTCCCACTAGCGGAGAGCTCCTACGAGCAGTACTTC. Translation gives CSALPLAESSYEQYF.

The chain joins TRBV12-3 or TRBV12-4 to TRBJ1-4; a weak D match, TRBD1 (6 bases). The CDR3 spans 15 residues. Trimming shortened V by 1 base and J by 7 bases, and 13 bases separated the two germline ends. CDR3 region: CASSLGQGQSEKLFF. The CDR3 DNA follows: TGTGCCAGCAGTTTAGGGCAGGGGCAGAGTGAAAAACTGTTTTTT.

This clonotype came up a few times. The gene calls are TRBV12-3 or TRBV12-4 and TRBJ2-5; TRBD2 matches 14 bases. The CDR3 is 15 residues long. Trimming took 1 base from V and 9 from J; bases not matched to a gene: 4. Written as DNA, the CDR3 is TGTGCCAGCAGTTTAGGACTAGCGGGAGGGTTGGCCCAGTACTTC. It translates to CASSLGLAGGLAQYF.

This chain uses TRBV12-3 or TRBV12-4 with TRBJ2-2, with a weak D call TRBD1 (5 bases). Trimming cost V 5 bases and J 3 bases, with 13 bases left between them. There are 15 residues in the CDR3. CDR3 sequence: CASSTYPRDTGELFF. The CDR3 bases are TGTGCCAGCAGTACTTATCCCAGGGACACCGGGGAGCTGTTTTTT.

This clonotype was seen only a few times. The chain carries TRBV20-1 and TRBJ2-1; 9 bases line up with TRBD2. Trimming cost V 6 bases and J 7 bases; bases outside gene matches: 13. The CDR3 has 15 residues. CDR1 is DFQATT, CDR2 SNEGSKA, per germline (reference sequence). The CDR3 region is CSADPGLAGTNEQFF. The CDR3 DNA follows: TGCAGTGCGGACCCGGGGCTAGCGGGAACGAATGAGCAGTTCTTC.

This clonotype showed up just a few times. The chain recombines TRBV6-1 with TRBJ2-7, with D maybe TRBD1 (6 bases). CDR3 length equals 20 residues. The germline V gene encodes CDR1 MNHNS and CDR2 SASEGT. The ends were cut back, 10 bases at V and 2 bases at J, with 36 bases in the middle. The CDR3 here is CANQPKQLLTRGGSPYEQYF. In DNA, the CDR3 is TGTGCCAACCAACCGAAGCAGTTACTAACCAGGGGCGGTTCACCCTACGAGCAGTACTTC.